This TCR beta chain was sequenced for a study of lymphopenia after photon versus proton radiotherapy. Method: immunoSEQ multiplex PCR; TCRdb's copy keeps in-frame clones and lacks some. The sample lists 150,000 to 200,000 clones, about nine tenths occurring once. Overall study results and limits: After the lymphocyte nadir, photon-treated repertoires showed oligoclonal expansion, especially of CD8+ Temra cells. Under photons, naive T cells and diversity fell while effector/memory populations rose.

Notes on this clone: What it recognizes is unknown.

This clonotype was sampled from a man in his forties or fifties with gastric cancer. The sample consisted of peripheral blood, taken from a patient treated with photon-based radiotherapy.

CDR3 in amino acids: CASGLASGRYEQYF. CDR3 bases: TGTGCTAGTGGTTTGGCTAGCGGGAGATACGAGCAGTACTTC. J is TRBJ2-7 and V is TRBV12-5; TRBD2 aligns across 10 bases. CDR1 and CDR2 (germline): LGHNT, FRNRAP. The CDR3 runs to 14 residues. The ends lost 1 base at V and 4 bases at J; junction bases unmatched: 1.